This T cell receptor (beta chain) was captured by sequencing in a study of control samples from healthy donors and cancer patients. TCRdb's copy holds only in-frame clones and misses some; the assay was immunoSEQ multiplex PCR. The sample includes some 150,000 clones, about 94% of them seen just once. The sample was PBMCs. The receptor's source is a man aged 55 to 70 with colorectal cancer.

The CDR3 region has the DNA TGCAGCGTCTCGACAGGGGGTTCATCCGAGCAGTACTTC. This gives the protein CSVSTGGSSEQYF. The chain employs TRBV29-1 and TRBJ2-7; 9 bases align to TRBD1. The V gene end was trimmed by 6 bases and the J gene end by 6 bases; junction bases not matched to a gene: 9. The CDR3 contains 13 residues. CDR1 SQVTM and CDR2 ANQGSEA come from the germline V gene.